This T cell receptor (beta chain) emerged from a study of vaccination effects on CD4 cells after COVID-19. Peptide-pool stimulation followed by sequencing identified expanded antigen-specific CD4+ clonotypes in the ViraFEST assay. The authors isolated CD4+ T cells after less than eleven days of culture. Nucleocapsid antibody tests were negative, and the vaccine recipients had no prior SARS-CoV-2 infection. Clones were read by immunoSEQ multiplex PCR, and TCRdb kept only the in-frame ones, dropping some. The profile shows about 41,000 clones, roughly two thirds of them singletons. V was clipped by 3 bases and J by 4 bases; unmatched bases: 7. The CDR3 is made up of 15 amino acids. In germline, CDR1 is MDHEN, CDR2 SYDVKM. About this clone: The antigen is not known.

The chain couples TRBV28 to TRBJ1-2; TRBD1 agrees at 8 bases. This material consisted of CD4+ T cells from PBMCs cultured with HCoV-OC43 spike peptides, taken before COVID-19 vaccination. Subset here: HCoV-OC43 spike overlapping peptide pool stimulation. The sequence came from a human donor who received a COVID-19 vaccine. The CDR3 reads CASSFSTGGGYGYTF. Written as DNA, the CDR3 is TGTGCCAGCAGTTTCAGTACAGGGGGGGGCTATGGCTACACCTTC.